The source of this T cell receptor (beta chain) is a study of shared clonotypes between healthy human individuals. Repertoires were generated with immunoSEQ multiplex PCR, while TCRdb's copy carries only in-frame clones and drops some. The sample shows 1.6 million or so clones, roughly 96% of them seen only once. CDR1 is SNHLY, CDR2 FYNNEI, per germline. There are 15 residues in the CDR3. The ends were cut back, 7 bases at V and 0 bases at J, with 13 bases in the middle. The receptor was isolated from a man younger than 40 in good health. The chain is built from TRBV2 and TRBJ2-1; D may correspond to TRBD1 or TRBD2 (5 bases each). Material for sequencing was naive CD4+ T cells sorted from blood. The subset: CD45RA+ positively selected. DNA for the CDR3: TGTGCCAGCAAGAGAAAGGGGAGCTCCTACAATGAGCAGTTCTTC. Protein product: CASKRKGSSYNEQFF.